This T cell receptor beta chain was found in a study of CD8 T cells in Susac syndrome. Study-level information: Treatment status at blood draw for the Susac syndrome patients was therapy-naive, corticosteroids, or intravenous immunoglobulin alone.

The authors reverse transcribed about 0.5 to 1 ug RNA with random hexamers. A multiplex approach, immunoSEQ multiplex PCR, amplified TCR beta CDR3 across 54 Vbeta and 13 Jbeta. TCRdb ran MiXCR on the immunoSEQ multiplex PCR reads and lists one entry per CDR3 protein. The sample carries more than 150,000 distinct CDR3 sequences, roughly 95% recorded once. Peripheral blood CD8+ and CD4+ T cells were profiled by TCR beta sequencing. V was pared by 4 bases and J by 0 bases, with 10 bases between. CDR1 and CDR2 (germline): SQVTM, ANQGSEA. The CDR3 covers 14 residues. The chain is built from TRBV29-1 and TRBJ1-3, with D possibly being TRBD1 (5 bases). The sample consisted of CD4+ T cells from PBMCs. The receptor was isolated from a human donor with Susac syndrome. The CDR3 DNA follows: TGCAGCGTTGCGGGGGTCAGCTCTGGAAACACCATATATTTT. It encodes CSVAGVSSGNTIYF.